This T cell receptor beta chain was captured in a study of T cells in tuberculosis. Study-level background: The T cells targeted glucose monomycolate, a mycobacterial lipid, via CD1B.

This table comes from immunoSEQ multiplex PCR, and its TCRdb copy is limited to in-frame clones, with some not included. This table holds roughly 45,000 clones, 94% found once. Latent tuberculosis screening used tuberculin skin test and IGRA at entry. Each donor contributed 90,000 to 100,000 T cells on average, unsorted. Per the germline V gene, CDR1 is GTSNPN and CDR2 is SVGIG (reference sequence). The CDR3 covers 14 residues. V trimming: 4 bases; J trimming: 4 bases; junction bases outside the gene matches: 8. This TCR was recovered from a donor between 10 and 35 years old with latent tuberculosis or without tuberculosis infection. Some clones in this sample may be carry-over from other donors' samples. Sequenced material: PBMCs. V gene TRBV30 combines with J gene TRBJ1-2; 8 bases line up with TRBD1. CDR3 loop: CAWKSTGAGYGYTF. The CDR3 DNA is TGTGCCTGGAAGTCGACAGGGGCGGGCTATGGCTACACCTTC.